This entry concerns a single T cell receptor beta chain. The data stem from a study of T-cell reconstitution after alpha-beta-depleted transplantation in children. CDR3 size: 15 residues. The germline V gene has CDR1 MNHEY and CDR2 SVGAGI. With V trimmed by 3 bases and J by 1 base, 5 bases remained unmatched. Unique molecular identifiers were built into the TCRbeta library. MiXCR, run by TCRdb on the PCR reads, gives a single entry per CDR3 protein. Of around 600,000 distinct CDR3 sequences in the sample, 23% were seen once. The sample was PBMCs, mostly from graft donor cells, taken 360 days after TCRalphabeta/CD19-depleted stem cell transplant. This sequence originates from a boy younger than two who had a stem cell transplant for acute myeloid leukemia, so the T cells may come from the graft donor. The chain uses TRBV6-5 and TRBJ2-7, with 8 bases aligning to TRBD1. The CDR3 protein is CASSYQGAGSYEQYF. The CDR3, as DNA: TGTGCCAGCAGTTATCAGGGGGCAGGGTCCTACGAGCAGTACTTC.